This T cell receptor (beta chain) was retrieved from a study of response to subunit inactivated influenza vaccine. With regard to this clonotype: The target antigen is unknown.

Study-level results: The authors put forward the suggestion that each seasonal influenza vaccination may bring in only a limited number of new T cells.

Using its own MiXCR run on the RT-PCR reads, TCRdb lists one record per CDR3 protein. The sample shows some 570,000 distinct CDR3 sequences, approximately 10% of them seen only once. The germline V and J ends were trimmed by 6 bases and 0 bases, with 3 bases remaining between them. Germline loops: CDR1 SNHLY, CDR2 FYNNEI. The CDR3 is 12 residues long. These records were also assigned to another study, of T cells expressing NK-cell markers. That publication notes: As the method of synthesis, 5'RACE template switching with UMIs yielded TCR beta cDNA. NKG2C+ dominant clonotypes from about 6 donors made up roughly 1.0-7.0% of CD8+ T cells. These clonotypes additionally ranked first within the CD3+CD56-NKG2C+ fraction of a few donors.

The chain combines TRBV2 with TRBJ2-1; D is uncertain. The sequence came from a man aged 50 to 60 who received an inactivated influenza vaccine. The sequenced sample was PBMCs from blood, obtained on the day of vaccination. CDR3 region: CASRISYNEQFF. CDR3 coding DNA: TGTGCCAGCAGGATCTCCTACAATGAGCAGTTCTTC.